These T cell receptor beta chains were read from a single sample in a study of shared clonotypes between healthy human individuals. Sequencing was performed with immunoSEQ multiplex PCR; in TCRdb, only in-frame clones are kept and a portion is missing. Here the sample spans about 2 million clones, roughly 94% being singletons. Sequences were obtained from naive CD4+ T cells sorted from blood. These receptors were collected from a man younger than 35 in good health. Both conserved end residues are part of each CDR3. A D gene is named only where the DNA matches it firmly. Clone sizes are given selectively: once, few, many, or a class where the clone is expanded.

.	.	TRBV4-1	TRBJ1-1	TGCGCCAGCAGCACGTGGCGAGGGGTGACTGAAGCTTTCTTT	CASSTWRGVTEAFF
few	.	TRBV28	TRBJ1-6	TGTGCCAGCAGTGGGGATTCACCCCTCCACTTT	CASSGDSPLHF
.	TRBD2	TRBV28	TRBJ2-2	TGTGCCAGCAATGACGGGGGGATCGGCACCGGGGAGCTGTTTTTT	CASNDGGIGTGELFF
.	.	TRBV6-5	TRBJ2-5	TGTGCCAGCAGTACGCAAGAGACCCAGTACTTC	CASSTQETQYF
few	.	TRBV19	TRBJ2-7	TGTGCCAGTAGTATAGATTGGACAGCCTACGAGCAGTACTTC	CASSIDWTAYEQYF
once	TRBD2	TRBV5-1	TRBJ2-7	TGCGCCAGCAGCTTCGGGCGGGAGGGCTACGAGCAGTACTTC	CASSFGREGYEQYF
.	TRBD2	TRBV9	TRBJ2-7	TGTGCCAGCAGCGTAGAAGGACTAGCGGGAGCCAACGAGCAGTACTTC	CASSVEGLAGANEQYF
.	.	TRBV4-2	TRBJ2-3	TGTGCCAGCAGCCAAGAGAGGCTAGGACCAGATACGCAGTATTTT	CASSQERLGPDTQYF
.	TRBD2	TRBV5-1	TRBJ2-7	TGCGCCAGCAGCCCGAGGGCGGGAGACGGAGGGTACGAGCAGTACTTC	CASSPRAGDGGYEQYF
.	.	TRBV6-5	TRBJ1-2	TGTGCCAGCAGTTACTCGTATACAGACTATGGCTACACCTTC	CASSYSYTDYGYTF